These T cell receptor beta chains were read from a single sample in a study of blood T cell repertoires in COVID-19. Measured with immunoSEQ multiplex PCR; TCRdb has only the in-frame clones, and not every one. The sample has 250,000 to 300,000 clones; around 80% are singletons. Sequencing input: PBMCs or T cells enriched from blood (not recorded which). The receptors come from a man aged 40-50 years who had been exposed to COVID-19. The CDR3 runs from the conserved cysteine through the conserved F or W. The D gene is left open where the match is weak. Size values are once, few and many counts, or a class for expanded clones, and some rows have none.

d_call: NA
clone_size: NA
v_call: TRBV11-3
j_call: TRBJ2-3
cdr3_aa: CASSLDASSAQYF
cdr3_nt: TGTGCCAGCAGCTTAGATGCGTCGTCGGCGCAGTATTTT

d_call: NA
clone_size: few
v_call: TRBV7-2
j_call: TRBJ2-7
cdr3_aa: CASSQPRVAFWYF
cdr3_nt: TGTGCCAGCAGCCAACCTCGGGTAGCCTTTTGGTACTTC

d_call: NA
clone_size: NA
v_call: TRBV29-1
j_call: TRBJ2-7
cdr3_aa: CSVVVRGGYEQYF
cdr3_nt: TGCAGCGTTGTAGTCAGGGGTGGCTACGAGCAGTACTTC

d_call: NA
clone_size: NA
v_call: TRBV10-3
j_call: TRBJ2-2
cdr3_aa: CAISRGGTNTGELFF
cdr3_nt: TGTGCCATCAGTAGGGGCGGGACGAACACCGGGGAGCTGTTTTTT

d_call: TRBD2
clone_size: NA
v_call: TRBV29-1
j_call: TRBJ2-7
cdr3_aa: CSVGASGGYEQYF
cdr3_nt: TGCAGCGTTGGTGCTAGCGGAGGTTACGAGCAGTACTTC

d_call: NA
clone_size: few
v_call: TRBV29-1
j_call: TRBJ1-1
cdr3_aa: CSVIWGGWGNTEAFF
cdr3_nt: TGCAGCGTTATCTGGGGGGGCTGGGGGAACACTGAAGCTTTCTTT

d_call: TRBD1
clone_size: NA
v_call: TRBV6-6
j_call: TRBJ1-1
cdr3_aa: CASGGQGRMNTEAFF
cdr3_nt: TGTGCCAGCGGGGGACAGGGTCGCATGAACACTGAAGCTTTCTTT

d_call: TRBD2
clone_size: NA
v_call: TRBV5-4
j_call: TRBJ2-5
cdr3_aa: CASSRRVAGLFRDRETQYF
cdr3_nt: TGTGCCAGCAGCCGCCGAGTAGCGGGATTATTCCGGGACCGAGAGACCCAGTACTTC

d_call: TRBD1
clone_size: few
v_call: TRBV7-3
j_call: TRBJ1-6
cdr3_aa: CASSSDRITPLHF
cdr3_nt: TGTGCCAGCAGCTCGGACAGGATTACACCCCTCCACTTT

d_call: TRBD1
clone_size: NA
v_call: TRBV7-9
j_call: TRBJ2-7
cdr3_aa: CASSLPGTALYEQYF
cdr3_nt: TGTGCCAGCAGCTTACCCGGGACAGCGCTCTACGAGCAGTACTTC

d_call: NA
clone_size: NA
v_call: TRBV6-6
j_call: TRBJ1-5
cdr3_aa: CASSYSQNNQPQHF
cdr3_nt: TGTGCCAGCAGTTACTCGCAGAACAATCAGCCCCAGCATTTT

d_call: NA
clone_size: NA
v_call: TRBV4-1
j_call: TRBJ1-2
cdr3_aa: CASSQGIPGANYGYTF
cdr3_nt: TGCGCCAGCAGCCAAGGGATCCCGGGAGCTAACTATGGCTACACCTTC

d_call: NA
clone_size: NA
v_call: TRBV21-1
j_call: TRBJ1-2
cdr3_aa: CASPCSGTLYGYTF
cdr3_nt: TGTGCCAGCCCCTGCTCCGGGACACTCTATGGCTACACCTTC

d_call: TRBD2
clone_size: NA
v_call: TRBV27
j_call: TRBJ2-2
cdr3_aa: CASSPPTGLAGGPGGELFF
cdr3_nt: TGTGCCAGCAGTCCGCCCACCGGACTAGCGGGAGGGCCCGGTGGGGAGCTGTTTTTT

d_call: NA
clone_size: NA
v_call: TRBV20-1
j_call: TRBJ2-1
cdr3_aa: CSASFRDSYNEQFF
cdr3_nt: TGCAGTGCTAGTTTTCGGGATTCCTACAATGAGCAGTTCTTC

d_call: TRBD2
clone_size: NA
v_call: TRBV6-5
j_call: TRBJ2-3
cdr3_aa: CASGKGLGQYF
cdr3_nt: TGTGCCAGCGGGAAGGGACTAGGGCAGTATTTT

d_call: TRBD2
clone_size: NA
v_call: TRBV9
j_call: TRBJ2-3
cdr3_aa: CASSRLAGSSDTQYF
cdr3_nt: TGTGCCAGCAGCAGACTAGCGGGGAGTTCAGATACGCAGTATTTT

d_call: TRBD1
clone_size: many
v_call: TRBV5-1
j_call: TRBJ2-7
cdr3_aa: CASSLGASTGASYEQYF
cdr3_nt: TGCGCCAGCAGCTTGGGAGCTTCGACAGGGGCCTCCTACGAGCAGTACTTC

d_call: NA
clone_size: few
v_call: TRBV24-1
j_call: TRBJ2-7
cdr3_aa: CATREKEPPSEQYF
cdr3_nt: TGTGCCACCAGGGAGAAAGAACCTCCGTCCGAGCAGTACTTC

d_call: NA
clone_size: NA
v_call: TRBV7-3
j_call: TRBJ1-5
cdr3_aa: CASSPRGGGRGFTNQPQHF
cdr3_nt: TGTGCCAGCAGCCCTAGGGGTGGTGGCAGGGGATTTACAAATCAGCCCCAGCATTTT

d_call: TRBD2
clone_size: NA
v_call: TRBV5-1
j_call: TRBJ2-1
cdr3_aa: CASSLEAGVVYNEQFF
cdr3_nt: TGCGCCAGCAGCTTGGAAGCGGGAGTTGTCTACAATGAGCAGTTCTTC

d_call: NA
clone_size: few
v_call: TRBV29-1
j_call: TRBJ1-2
cdr3_aa: CSGWEAGYTF
cdr3_nt: TGCAGCGGCTGGGAGGCGGGCTACACCTTC

d_call: TRBD1
clone_size: NA
v_call: TRBV5-1
j_call: TRBJ1-1
cdr3_aa: CASSLSSRGTEAFF
cdr3_nt: TGCGCCAGCAGCTTGTCGTCCAGGGGGACCGAAGCTTTCTTT

d_call: TRBD1
clone_size: NA
v_call: TRBV29-1
j_call: TRBJ2-5
cdr3_aa: CSVEDPGGRETQYF
cdr3_nt: TGCAGCGTTGAAGACCCAGGGGGCCGGGAGACCCAGTACTTC

d_call: NA
clone_size: NA
v_call: TRBV24-1
j_call: TRBJ2-1
cdr3_aa: CATSDFSNEQFF
cdr3_nt: TGTGCCACCAGTGATTTCTCCAATGAGCAGTTCTTC

d_call: NA
clone_size: NA
v_call: TRBV24-1
j_call: TRBJ1-1
cdr3_aa: CATASSRFAEAFF
cdr3_nt: TGTGCCACCGCATCAAGTAGATTCGCTGAAGCTTTCTTT

d_call: NA
clone_size: NA
v_call: TRBV14
j_call: TRBJ2-2
cdr3_aa: CASSHPPDSANTGELFF
cdr3_nt: TGTGCCAGCAGCCACCCTCCGGACAGTGCGAACACCGGGGAGCTGTTTTTT

d_call: NA
clone_size: NA
v_call: TRBV30
j_call: TRBJ1-2
cdr3_aa: CAWTIIRQPRANYGYTF
cdr3_nt: TGTGCCTGGACTATAATCCGACAGCCTCGAGCTAACTATGGCTACACCTTC

d_call: TRBD2
clone_size: once
v_call: TRBV5-1
j_call: TRBJ2-1
cdr3_aa: CASSLSASGRNEQFF
cdr3_nt: TGCGCCAGCAGCTTGTCGGCTAGCGGGAGAAATGAGCAGTTCTTC

d_call: NA
clone_size: few
v_call: TRBV9
j_call: TRBJ2-5
cdr3_aa: CASSGPEETQYF
cdr3_nt: TGTGCCAGCAGCGGCCCGGAAGAGACCCAGTACTTC

d_call: NA
clone_size: NA
v_call: TRBV11-2
j_call: TRBJ1-2
cdr3_aa: CASSSWGGATNYGYTF
cdr3_nt: TGTGCCAGCAGCTCTTGGGGGGGTGCAACTAACTATGGCTACACCTTC

d_call: TRBD1
clone_size: once
v_call: TRBV4-1
j_call: TRBJ1-5
cdr3_aa: CASSHADRDVDQPQHF
cdr3_nt: TGCGCCAGCAGCCACGCGGACAGGGATGTGGATCAGCCCCAGCATTTT

d_call: NA
clone_size: NA
v_call: TRBV5-1
j_call: TRBJ2-3
cdr3_aa: CASSLSSGIRTDTQYF
cdr3_nt: TGCGCCAGCAGCTTGTCATCCGGGATAAGGACAGATACGCAGTATTTT

d_call: TRBD2
clone_size: NA
v_call: TRBV27
j_call: TRBJ2-1
cdr3_aa: CASSPGTRNEQFF
cdr3_nt: TGTGCCAGCAGCCCCGGGACTAGGAATGAGCAGTTCTTC

d_call: TRBD2
clone_size: few
v_call: TRBV7-3
j_call: TRBJ2-1
cdr3_aa: CASSLTPASGRNEQFF
cdr3_nt: TGTGCCAGCAGCTTAACCCCGGCTAGCGGGCGGAATGAGCAGTTCTTC

d_call: NA
clone_size: NA
v_call: TRBV6-5
j_call: TRBJ1-2
cdr3_aa: CASSPGVHGYTF
cdr3_nt: TGTGCCAGCAGTCCCGGTGTCCATGGCTACACCTTC

d_call: NA
clone_size: NA
v_call: TRBV4-1
j_call: TRBJ2-1
cdr3_aa: CASSQERYNEQFF
cdr3_nt: TGCGCCAGCAGCCAAGAGCGGTACAATGAGCAGTTCTTC

d_call: TRBD1
clone_size: NA
v_call: TRBV5-1
j_call: TRBJ1-5
cdr3_aa: CASSHGTGNQPQHF
cdr3_nt: TGCGCCAGCAGCCACGGGACAGGGAATCAGCCCCAGCATTTT

d_call: NA
clone_size: NA
v_call: TRBV6-1
j_call: TRBJ2-7
cdr3_aa: CASSEMAAGEQYF
cdr3_nt: TGTGCCAGCAGTGAAATGGCAGCAGGCGAGCAGTACTTC

d_call: NA
clone_size: NA
v_call: TRBV27
j_call: TRBJ2-1
cdr3_aa: CASSLNTPSSYNEQFF
cdr3_nt: TGTGCCAGCAGTTTAAATACGCCTAGCTCCTACAATGAGCAGTTCTTC